This entry features one TCR beta chain sequence. J lost 7 bases, V lost 3 bases, and 15 bases had no gene match. The germline gives CDR1 LNHNV, CDR2 YYDKDF (reference sequence). CDR3 size: 18 residues. The source of the sample is a study of blood T cell repertoires in COVID-19. The data were produced by immunoSEQ multiplex PCR, yet TCRdb's version contains in-frame clones alone and is incomplete. The sample includes a few hundred thousand clones, less than 90% of them seen just once. This TCR was sampled from a woman aged 25 to 39 who had recovered from COVID-19. The sequencing sample was made of PBMCs or T cells enriched from blood (not recorded which). The chain couples TRBV15 to TRBJ2-1, with TRBD1 identical over 10 bases. The CDR3 loop reads CATSSSGTGEVFRNEQFF. CDR3 bases: TGTGCCACCAGCAGCTCAGGGACAGGGGAGGTTTTTAGGAATGAGCAGTTCTTC. Full variable domain (outside the CDR3, taken from reference TRBV15 and TRBJ2-1): DAMVIQNPRYQVTQFGKPVTLSCSQTLNHNVMYWYQQKSSQAPKLLFHYYDKDFNNEADTPDNFQSRRPNTSFCFLDIRSPGLGDTAMYLCATSSSGTGEVFRNEQFFGPGTRLTVL.